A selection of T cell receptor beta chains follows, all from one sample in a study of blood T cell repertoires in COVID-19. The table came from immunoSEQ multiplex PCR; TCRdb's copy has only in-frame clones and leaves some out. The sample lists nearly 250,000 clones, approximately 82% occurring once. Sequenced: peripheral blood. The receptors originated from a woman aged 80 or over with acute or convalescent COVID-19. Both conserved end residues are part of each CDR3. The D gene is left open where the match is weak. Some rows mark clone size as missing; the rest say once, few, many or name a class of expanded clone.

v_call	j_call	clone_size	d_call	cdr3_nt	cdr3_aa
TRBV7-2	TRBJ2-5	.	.	TGTGCCAGCAGCTTAGCGGCCAATCAAGAGACCCAGTACTTC	CASSLAANQETQYF
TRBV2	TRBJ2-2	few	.	TGTGCCAGCAGAGCGGGACAGAACACCGGGGAGCTGTTTTTT	CASRAGQNTGELFF
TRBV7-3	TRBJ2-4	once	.	TGTGCCAGCAGCGACCGGGACACACCAAAGTTAGCCAAAAACATTCAGTACTTC	CASSDRDTPKLAKNIQYF
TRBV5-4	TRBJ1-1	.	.	TGTGCCAGCAGCCCAGGGAGGGGCGGGAACACTGAAGCTTTCTTT	CASSPGRGGNTEAFF
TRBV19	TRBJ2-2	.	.	TGTGCCAGTATCCGGTTAAGTACCGGGGAGCTGTTTTTT	CASIRLSTGELFF
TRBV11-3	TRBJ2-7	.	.	TGTGCCAGCAGCCGCGGGGGAGAGGGGGCCTACGAGCAGTACTTC	CASSRGGEGAYEQYF
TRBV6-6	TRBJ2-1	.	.	TGTGCCAGCAGTTATTGGGGGGAGGCTTACAATGAGCAGTTCTTC	CASSYWGEAYNEQFF
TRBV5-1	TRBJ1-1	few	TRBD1	TGCGCCAGCAGCGAAAACCCGAGCGGGCAGGGGGCCGGAGCTTTCTTT	CASSENPSGQGAGAFF
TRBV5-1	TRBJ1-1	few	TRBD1	TGCGCCAGCAGAACGGGACAGATGAACACTGAAGCTTTCTTT	CASRTGQMNTEAFF
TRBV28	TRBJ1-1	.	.	TGTGCCAGCAGCAGCTGGGGCCTCGGAGCTTTCTTT	CASSSWGLGAFF
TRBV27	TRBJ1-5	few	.	TGTGCCAGCAGGCCGGGACTCTCCGCCGCGGGCAATCAGCCCCAGCATTTT	CASRPGLSAAGNQPQHF
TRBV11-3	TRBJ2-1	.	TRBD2	TGTGCCAGCAGCTTAGGGTCGCTAGGGGCGGGAGCTGACAATGAGCAGTTCTTC	CASSLGSLGAGADNEQFF
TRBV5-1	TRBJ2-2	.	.	TGCGCCAGCAGCTTTACAGAAACCGGGGAGCTGTTTTTT	CASSFTETGELFF
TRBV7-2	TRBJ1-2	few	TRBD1	TGTGCCAGCAGTCATGACAGGGGGAGAGGTGGCTACACCTTC	CASSHDRGRGGYTF
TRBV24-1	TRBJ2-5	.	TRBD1	TGTGCCACCAGTGATTCTCAAGGTTTAGGGGGCGCGGGAGAGACCCAGTACTTC	CATSDSQGLGGAGETQYF
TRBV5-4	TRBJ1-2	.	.	TGTGCCAGCAGCTTGCAGGGTGCCTATGGCTACACCTTC	CASSLQGAYGYTF
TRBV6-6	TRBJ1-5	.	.	TGTGCCGCTGGCGGGGGGAGCCAGCCCCAGCATTTT	CAAGGGSQPQHF
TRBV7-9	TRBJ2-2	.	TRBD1	TGTGCCAGCAGCGGACAGGTGAACACCGGGGAGCTGTTTTTT	CASSGQVNTGELFF
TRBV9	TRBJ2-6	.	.	TGTGCCAGCAGCTCCGCGAGTACTGGGGCCAACGTCCTGACTTTC	CASSSASTGANVLTF
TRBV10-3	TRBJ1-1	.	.	TGTGCCATCAGTGACAGGGAAGGGACTGAAGCTTTCTTT	CAISDREGTEAFF